The clone carrying this TCR beta chain was counted a few times. Here immunoSEQ multiplex PCR was the method, and the copy in TCRdb shows in-frame clones only, minus some. This table holds about 160,000 clones, around 96% found once. The CDR3 totals 13 residues. Trimming left V 2 bases short and J 14 bases short, with 16 bases between. Germline CDR1 is SNHLY and CDR2 is FYNNEI. These data are taken from a study of control samples from healthy donors and cancer patients. The specimen sequenced was blood. This TCR came from a woman under 40 in good health. V gene TRBV2 combines with J gene TRBJ2-1; D is unresolved. The chain's CDR3 is CASSEMVAVRKFF. The DNA for the CDR3 is TGTGCCAGCAGTGAAATGGTAGCTGTTCGAAAGTTCTTC.